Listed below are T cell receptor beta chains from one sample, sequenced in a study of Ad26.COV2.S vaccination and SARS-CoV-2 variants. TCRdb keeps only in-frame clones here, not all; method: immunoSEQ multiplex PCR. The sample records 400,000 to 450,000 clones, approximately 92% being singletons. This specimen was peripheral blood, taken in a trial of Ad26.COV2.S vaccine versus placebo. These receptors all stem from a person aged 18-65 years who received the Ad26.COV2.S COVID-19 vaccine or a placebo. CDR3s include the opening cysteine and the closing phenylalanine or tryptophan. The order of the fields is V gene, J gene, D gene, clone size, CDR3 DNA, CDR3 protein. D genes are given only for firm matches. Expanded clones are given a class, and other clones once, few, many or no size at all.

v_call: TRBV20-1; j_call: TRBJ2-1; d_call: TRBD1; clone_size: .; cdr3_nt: TGCAGTGCCAGTACCCGACAGGGTAAAACTTACAATGAGCAGTTCTTC; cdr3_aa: CSASTRQGKTYNEQFF
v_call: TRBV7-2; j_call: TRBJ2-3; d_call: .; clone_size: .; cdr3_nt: TGTGCCAGCAGCCTGGATGGGGGCACAGATACGCAGTATTTT; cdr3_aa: CASSLDGGTDTQYF
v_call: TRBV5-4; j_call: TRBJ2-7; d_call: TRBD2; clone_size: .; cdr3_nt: TGTGCCAGCAGCTCTAGCGGGGGGGCGTACGAGCAGTACTTC; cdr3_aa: CASSSSGGAYEQYF
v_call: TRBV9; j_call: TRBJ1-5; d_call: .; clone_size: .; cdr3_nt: TGTGCCAGCAGCCGCGTGGGAGGTCGTCGGTTTAGCAATCAGCCCCAGCATTTT; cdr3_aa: CASSRVGGRRFSNQPQHF
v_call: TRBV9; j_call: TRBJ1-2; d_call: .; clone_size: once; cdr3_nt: TGTGCCAGCAGCGTAGGAATGAACGAATTATCTAACTATGGCTACACCTTC; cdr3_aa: CASSVGMNELSNYGYTF
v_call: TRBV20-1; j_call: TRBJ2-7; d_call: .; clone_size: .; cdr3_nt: TGCAGTGCTAGGGACCTTTACGAGCAGTACTTC; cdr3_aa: CSARDLYEQYF
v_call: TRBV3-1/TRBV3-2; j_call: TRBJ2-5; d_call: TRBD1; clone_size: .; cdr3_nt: TGTGCCAGCAGTCGTCCCGGGACAGGGTACGGGACCCAGTACTTC; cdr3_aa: CASSRPGTGYGTQYF
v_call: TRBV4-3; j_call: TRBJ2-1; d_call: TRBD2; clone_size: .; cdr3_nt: TGCGCCAGCAGCCGTCTTACTAGCGGGGGGAGGAATGAGCAGTTCTTC; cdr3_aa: CASSRLTSGGRNEQFF
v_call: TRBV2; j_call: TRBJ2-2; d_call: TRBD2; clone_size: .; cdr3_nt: TGTGCCAGCAACGCGGGGGGTAGCACCGGGGAGCTGTTTTTT; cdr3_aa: CASNAGGSTGELFF
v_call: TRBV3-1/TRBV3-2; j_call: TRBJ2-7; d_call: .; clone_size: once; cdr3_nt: TGTGCCAGCAGCCAAGGACGCCCGGGGTCAGGGCTATACTTC; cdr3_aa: CASSQGRPGSGLYF
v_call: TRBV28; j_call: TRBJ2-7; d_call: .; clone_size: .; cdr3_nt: TGTGCCAGCAGTTTAATCGCAGGGGACTACGAGCAGTACTTC; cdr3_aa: CASSLIAGDYEQYF
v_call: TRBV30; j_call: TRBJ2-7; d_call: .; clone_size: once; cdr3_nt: TGTGCCTGGAGTGTACTTTCTTCTGGGGCTTACCCCTACGAGCAGTACTTC; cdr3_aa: CAWSVLSSGAYPYEQYF
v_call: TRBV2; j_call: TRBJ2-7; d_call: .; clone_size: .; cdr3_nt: TGTGCCAGCAGAACCCGGGACGGTCAACTTTTTGCCTACGAGCAGTACTTC; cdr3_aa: CASRTRDGQLFAYEQYF
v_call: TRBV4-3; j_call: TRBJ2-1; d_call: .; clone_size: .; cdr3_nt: TGCGCCAGCGGGGGCAGTAGAGGCTCCTACAATGAGCAGTTCTTC; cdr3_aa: CASGGSRGSYNEQFF
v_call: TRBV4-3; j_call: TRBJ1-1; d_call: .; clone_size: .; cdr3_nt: TGCGCCAGCAGCCAAGATCTTGGCTGGCCCCGGGGGCACACTGAAGCTTTCTTT; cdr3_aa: CASSQDLGWPRGHTEAFF
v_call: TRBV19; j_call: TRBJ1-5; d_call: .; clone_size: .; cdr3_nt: TGTGCCAGTAGTCATCAGAACCAGCCCCAGCATTTT; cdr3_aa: CASSHQNQPQHF
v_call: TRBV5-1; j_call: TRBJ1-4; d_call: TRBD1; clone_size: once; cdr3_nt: TGCGCCAGCAGCTTGACGACAGGGTCCTATGAAAAACTGTTTTTT; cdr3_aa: CASSLTTGSYEKLFF
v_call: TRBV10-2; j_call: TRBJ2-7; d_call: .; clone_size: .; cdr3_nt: TGCGCCAGCAGTGAAGGAGCGGGTGCCACCTACGAGCAGTACTTC; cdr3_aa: CASSEGAGATYEQYF
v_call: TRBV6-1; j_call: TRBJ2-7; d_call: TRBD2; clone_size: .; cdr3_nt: TGTGCCAGCAGTGAATTACCCAGCGGGGTGCCGCTGCCATCCGAGCAGTACTTC; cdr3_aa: CASSELPSGVPLPSEQYF
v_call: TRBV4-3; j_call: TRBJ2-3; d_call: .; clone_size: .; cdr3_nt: TGCGCCAGCAGCCAAGATCATCCGGGAACGGGAGATACGCAGTATTTT; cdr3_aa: CASSQDHPGTGDTQYF
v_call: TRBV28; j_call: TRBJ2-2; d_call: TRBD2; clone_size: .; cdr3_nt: TGTGCCAGCAGTTTGTCGGCGGGCGGGGGGCAAGCCGGGGAGCTGTTTTTT; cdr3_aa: CASSLSAGGGQAGELFF
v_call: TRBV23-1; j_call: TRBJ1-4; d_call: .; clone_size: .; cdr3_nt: TGCGCCAGCAGTCAGAATGGTGCTGCAACTAATGAAAAACTGTTTTTT; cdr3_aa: CASSQNGAATNEKLFF
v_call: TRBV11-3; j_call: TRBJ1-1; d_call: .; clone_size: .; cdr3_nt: TGTGCCAGCAGCTTATCTGAGGACACTGAAGCTTTCTTT; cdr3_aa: CASSLSEDTEAFF
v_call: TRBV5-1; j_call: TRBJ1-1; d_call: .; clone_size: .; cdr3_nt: TGCGCCAGCAGCCACCTAAACACTGAAGCTTTCTTT; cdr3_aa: CASSHLNTEAFF
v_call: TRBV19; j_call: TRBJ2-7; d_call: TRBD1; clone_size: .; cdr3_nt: TGTGGGACAGGGGTCTCTGGAGAGCAGTACTTC; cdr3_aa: CGTGVSGEQYF
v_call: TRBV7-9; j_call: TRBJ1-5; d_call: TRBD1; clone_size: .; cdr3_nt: TGTGCCAGCAGCTCAGGGGGCTTCAGTCAGCCCCAGCATTTT; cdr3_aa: CASSSGGFSQPQHF
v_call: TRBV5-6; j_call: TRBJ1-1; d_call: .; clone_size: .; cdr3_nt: TGTGCCAGCAGCTTGGTGTCACGGACTGAAGCTTTCTTT; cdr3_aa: CASSLVSRTEAFF
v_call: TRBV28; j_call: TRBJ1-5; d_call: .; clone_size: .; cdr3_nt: TGTGCCAGCAGTTTATGGCACAGCAATAGCAATCAGCCCCAGCATTTT; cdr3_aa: CASSLWHSNSNQPQHF
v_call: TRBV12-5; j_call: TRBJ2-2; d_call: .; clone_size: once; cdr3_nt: TGTGCTAGTGGTCGAACCGGGGAGCTGTTTTTT; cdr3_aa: CASGRTGELFF
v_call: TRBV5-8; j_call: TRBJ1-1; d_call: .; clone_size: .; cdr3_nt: TGTGCCAGCAGCTTGGAGGCGGCAGGGCCCAACACTGAACCCTTCTTT; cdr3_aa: CASSLEAAGPNTEPFF
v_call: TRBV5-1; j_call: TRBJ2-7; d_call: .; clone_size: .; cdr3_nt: TGCGCCAGCAGTTCGGTACCCACAACGGCGCTCGGGCAGTACTTC; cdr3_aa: CASSSVPTTALGQYF
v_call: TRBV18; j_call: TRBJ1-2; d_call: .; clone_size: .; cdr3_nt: TGTGCCAGCTCACCGGAGGGGGTAGGCTATGGCTACACCTTC; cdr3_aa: CASSPEGVGYGYTF
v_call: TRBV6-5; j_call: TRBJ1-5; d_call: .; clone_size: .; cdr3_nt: TGTGCCAGCAGTTACGGTTTTGGAGTGCAGCCCCAGCATTTT; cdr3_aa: CASSYGFGVQPQHF
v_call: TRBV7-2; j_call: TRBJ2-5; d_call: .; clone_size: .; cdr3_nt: TGTGCCAGCAGCTTAGGCGGTAGGAGGGGTCAAGAGACCCAGTACTTC; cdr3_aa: CASSLGGRRGQETQYF
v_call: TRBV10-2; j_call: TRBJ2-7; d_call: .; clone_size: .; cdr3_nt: TGCGCCAGCTCCTCTACGGGGGCCACCTACGAGCAGTACTTC; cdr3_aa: CASSSTGATYEQYF
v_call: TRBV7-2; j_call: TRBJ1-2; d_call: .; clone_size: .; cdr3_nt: TGTGCCAGCAGCTTAGATTTACGGCAGGATTACACCTTC; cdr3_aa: CASSLDLRQDYTF
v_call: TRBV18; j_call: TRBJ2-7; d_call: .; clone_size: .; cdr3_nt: TGTGCCAGCTCACCGAAAGGGGAAGAGCAGTACTTC; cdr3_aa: CASSPKGEEQYF
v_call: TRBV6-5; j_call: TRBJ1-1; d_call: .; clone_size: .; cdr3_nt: TGTGCCAGCACCCGGGAGGGAGGGGGGTGGACTGAAGCTTTCTTT; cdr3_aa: CASTREGGGWTEAFF
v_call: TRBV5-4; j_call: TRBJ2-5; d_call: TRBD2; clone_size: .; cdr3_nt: TGTGCCAGCAGCCTGAGCGGGGGGGCCGGGGAGACCCAGTACTTC; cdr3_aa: CASSLSGGAGETQYF
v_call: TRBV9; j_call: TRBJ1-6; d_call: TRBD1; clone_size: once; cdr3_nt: TGTGCCAGCAGCACAGGGACAGGTAAAGACACCTATAATTCACCCCTCCACTTT; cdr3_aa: CASSTGTGKDTYNSPLHF
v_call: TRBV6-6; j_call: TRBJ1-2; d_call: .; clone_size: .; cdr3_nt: TGTGCCAGCAGTTACGACGCTAACTATGGCTACACCTTC; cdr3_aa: CASSYDANYGYTF
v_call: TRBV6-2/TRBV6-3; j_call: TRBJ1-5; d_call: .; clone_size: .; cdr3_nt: TGTGCCAGCAGTTTTAGGCAAGGTGTCCAGCCCCAGCATTTT; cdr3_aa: CASSFRQGVQPQHF
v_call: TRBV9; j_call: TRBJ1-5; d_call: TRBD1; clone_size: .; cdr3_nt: TGTGCCAGCAGCGTTGGGGACAGTCTGAGCAATCAGCCCCAGCATTTT; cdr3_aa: CASSVGDSLSNQPQHF
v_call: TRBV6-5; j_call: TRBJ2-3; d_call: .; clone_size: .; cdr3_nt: TGTGCCAGCAGCCCGCCAGCGTACGGGGCAGATACGCAGTATTTT; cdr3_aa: CASSPPAYGADTQYF
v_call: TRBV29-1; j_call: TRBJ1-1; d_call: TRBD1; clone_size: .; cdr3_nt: TGCAGCGTTGGAAGGGGGCGGGCCACTGAAGCTTTCTTT; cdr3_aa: CSVGRGRATEAFF
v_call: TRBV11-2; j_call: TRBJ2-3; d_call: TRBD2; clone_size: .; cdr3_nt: TGTGCCAGCAGCTTTTTAGCGGGGGGCACAGATACGCAGTATTTT; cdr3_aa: CASSFLAGGTDTQYF
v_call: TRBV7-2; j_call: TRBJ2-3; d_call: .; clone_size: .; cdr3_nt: TGTGCCAGCAGCCCTCCGGGTGGGACAGATACGCAGTATTTT; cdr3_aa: CASSPPGGTDTQYF
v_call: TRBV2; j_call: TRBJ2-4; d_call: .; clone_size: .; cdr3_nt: TGTGCCAGCAGTGAAGCGCCTGCCAAAAACATTCAGTACTTC; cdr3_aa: CASSEAPAKNIQYF
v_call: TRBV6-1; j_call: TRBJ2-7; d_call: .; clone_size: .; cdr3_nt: TGTGCCAGCAGTGAAGTGAACGACAGTATCTACGAGCAGTACTTC; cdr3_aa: CASSEVNDSIYEQYF
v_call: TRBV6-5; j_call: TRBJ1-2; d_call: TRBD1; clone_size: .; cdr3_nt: TGTGCCAGCAGTTACACGACAGGGGAATCCTATGGCTACACCTTC; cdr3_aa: CASSYTTGESYGYTF
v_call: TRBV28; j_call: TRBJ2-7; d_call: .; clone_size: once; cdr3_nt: TGTGCCAGCAGTCCCTCCGTGCTAGACGAGCAGTACTTC; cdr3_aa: CASSPSVLDEQYF
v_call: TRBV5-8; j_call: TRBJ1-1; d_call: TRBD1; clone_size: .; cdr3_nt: TGTGCCAGCAGCTTCGGCACAGGGGTTGACACTGAAGCTTTCTTT; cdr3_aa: CASSFGTGVDTEAFF
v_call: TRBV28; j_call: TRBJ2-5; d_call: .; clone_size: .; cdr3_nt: TGTGCCAGCAGGAGGGGCAAAGAGACCCAGTACTTC; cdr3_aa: CASRRGKETQYF
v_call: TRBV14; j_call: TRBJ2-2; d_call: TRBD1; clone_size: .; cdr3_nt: TGTGCCAGCAGCCGCCCGGGACAGGGGTCCGGGGAGCTGTTTTTT; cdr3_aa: CASSRPGQGSGELFF
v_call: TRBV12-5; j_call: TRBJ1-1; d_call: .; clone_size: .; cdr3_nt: TGTGCTAGTGGGGAGGGACTGAACACTGAAGCTTTCTTT; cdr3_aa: CASGEGLNTEAFF
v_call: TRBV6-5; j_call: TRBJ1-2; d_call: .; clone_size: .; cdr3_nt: TGTGCCAGCAGTTACTCGAACTCGGCCCTAGGGGGCTACACCTTC; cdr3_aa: CASSYSNSALGGYTF
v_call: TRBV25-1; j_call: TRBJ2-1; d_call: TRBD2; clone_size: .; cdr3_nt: TGTGCCAGCAGTACTTATTCGACTAGCTTATCTTACAATGAGCAGTTCTTC; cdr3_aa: CASSTYSTSLSYNEQFF
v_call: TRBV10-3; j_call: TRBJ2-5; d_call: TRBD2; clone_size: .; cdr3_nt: TGTGCCATCGGGACTAGCGGGGGGGAGACCCAGTACTTC; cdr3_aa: CAIGTSGGETQYF
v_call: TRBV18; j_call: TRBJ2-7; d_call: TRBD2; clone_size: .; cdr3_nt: TGTGCCAGCTCGCCACCGGGACTAGCGGGGGGCTACGAGCAGTACTTC; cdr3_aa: CASSPPGLAGGYEQYF